This TCR beta chain stems from a study of hypomethylating agent response in myelodysplastic syndrome. Overall study context: Patients with myelodysplastic syndrome were 9 male and 2 female. The mean patient age was roughly 72 +/- 6.3 years, and diploid cytogenetics predominated.

This clone was seen a single time. Some clones are missing from TCRdb's copy, which holds only in-frame ones; the method was immunoSEQ multiplex PCR. This table holds several thousand clones, about nine tenths found once. This TCR came from a human donor with myelodysplastic syndrome. Sample: bone marrow, taken before or after starting hypomethylating agent treatment for myelodysplastic syndrome (not recorded which).

The CDR3 DNA reads as TGCGCCAGCAGCCTCTCCTCAGAACCTAGGGGGGGGGTTCACGAGCAGTTCTTC. This encodes CASSLSSEPRGGVHEQFF. The rearrangement uses TRBV4-3 and TRBJ2-1, with D perhaps TRBD2 (7 bases). In germline, CDR1 is LGHNA, CDR2 YSLEER. The CDR3 has 18 residues. With 4 bases removed from V and 10 bases from J, the gap between germline ends came to 29 bases.